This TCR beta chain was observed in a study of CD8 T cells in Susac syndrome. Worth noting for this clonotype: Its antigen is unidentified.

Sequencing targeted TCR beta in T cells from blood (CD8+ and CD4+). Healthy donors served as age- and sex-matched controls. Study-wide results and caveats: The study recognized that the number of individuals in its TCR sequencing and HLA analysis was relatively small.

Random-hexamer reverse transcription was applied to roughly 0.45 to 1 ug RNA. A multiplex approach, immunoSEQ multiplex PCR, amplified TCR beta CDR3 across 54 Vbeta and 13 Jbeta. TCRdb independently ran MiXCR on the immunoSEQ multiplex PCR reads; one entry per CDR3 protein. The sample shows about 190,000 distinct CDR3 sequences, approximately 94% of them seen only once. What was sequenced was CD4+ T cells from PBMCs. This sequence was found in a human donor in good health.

In nucleotides, the CDR3 is TGTGCCAGCAGTTACTCGCAGTTAACCGGCACAGATACGCAGTATTTT. It encodes CASSYSQLTGTDTQYF. The V call is TRBV6-5, the J call TRBJ2-3; no definite D call. Germline-derived CDR1 and CDR2 are MNHEY and SVGAGI. Trimming took 0 bases from V and 1 from J, leaving 11 bases between them. The CDR3 totals 16 residues.